The 28 T cell receptor beta chains below all came from one sample that was sequenced in a study of T cell changes during pregnancy in multiple sclerosis (dated by TCRdb to between 2017 and 2020). The library was built by means of the immunoSEQ multiplex PCR assay. This is the immuneACCESS table as TCRdb keeps it, with only in-frame sequences that have V and J called. A part of the clones is gone; compared with another copy, unresolved V genes explain less than half, and the rest is unexplained. A total of 75,000 to 95,000 clones appear in this sample, about 90% of them only once. Clones ranked in the top ten supply 0.9% of the sample. The sequenced sample was peripheral blood, obtained in the first trimester of pregnancy. Receptors were obtained from a female donor in good health, enrolled as a control in a pregnancy study.

This chain joins TRBV18 and TRBJ1-1, with 8 nucleotides matching TRBD1. This CDR3 has 14 amino acids. V was pared by 3 bases and J by 1 base, with 1 base of the junction left unmatched. The V gene's germline CDR1 is KGHSH and CDR2 LQKENI. This CDR3 reads CASSPTGANTEAFF. The CDR3 DNA reads TGTGCCAGCTCACCGACAGGGGCGAACACTGAAGCTTTCTTT.

Note on this clone: Distinct nucleotide sequences in the sample also encode this CDR3. The genes are TRBV6-1 and TRBJ1-2, with TRBD1 identical over 11 bases. Losses at the gene ends were 6 bases for V and 6 bases for J; bases not matched to a gene: 6. Germline-derived CDR1 and CDR2 are MNHNS and SASEGT. The CDR3 has 14 amino acids. Here the CDR3 DNA reads TGTGCCAGCAGCCTGGACAGGGGGCGTGATGGCTACACCTTC. Translated, it gives CASSLDRGRDGYTF.

The gene calls are TRBV6-1 and TRBJ1-1; tentatively, D is TRBD1 (6 bases). From germline, CDR1 is MNHNS and CDR2 SASEGT. V lost 3 bases to trimming and J lost 2 bases, with 13 bases between them. The CDR3 loop spans 15 amino acids. The CDR3 reads CASSEAGTPNTEAFF. As DNA, the CDR3 is TGTGCCAGCAGTGAGGCCGGGACACCAAACACTGAAGCTTTCTTT.

V gene TRBV5-1 combines with J gene TRBJ1-2, with a weak D call TRBD1 (5 bases). Germline lookup yields CDR1 SGHRS and CDR2 YFSETQ. The CDR3 contains 13 residues. The V and J ends lost 1 base and 3 bases respectively, with 7 bases between them. The CDR3 DNA sequence: TGCGCCAGCAGCTTGAAACAGGACTATGGCTACACCTTC. Its protein is CASSLKQDYGYTF.

The chain is built from TRBV6-4 and TRBJ1-6; perhaps TRBD1 as D (5 bases). V gave up 2 bases and J gave up 5 bases, with 22 bases separating them. This CDR3 contains 19 residues. Germline lookup yields CDR1 MRHNA and CDR2 SNTAGT. The CDR3 loop reads CASSDLPMDTGPDNSPLHF. CDR3 bases: TGTGCCAGCAGTGACCTTCCCATGGACACGGGCCCCGATAATTCACCCCTCCACTTT.

J is TRBJ2-3 and V is TRBV5-1, with 9 bases fitting TRBD2. The CDR3 spans 17 residues. Germline V gene lookup returns CDR1 SGHRS and CDR2 YFSETQ. V lost 3 bases and J lost 4; bases outside the gene matches: 12. The CDR3: CASSSRSLAGSPDTQYF. The CDR3 DNA reads as TGCGCCAGCAGCTCCCGGTCCCTAGCGGGGAGTCCAGATACGCAGTATTTT.

The chain couples TRBV4-2 to TRBJ2-7; a weak D match, TRBD2 (6 bases). Germline V gene data show CDR1 as LGHNA and CDR2 as YNFKEQ. V was pared by 1 base and J by 3 bases, with 10 bases between. This CDR3 is 14 amino acids long. The CDR3 DNA follows: TGTGCCAGCAGCCAAGGGGACTCACACTACGAGCAGTACTTC. This encodes CASSQGDSHYEQYF.

V and J are TRBV29-1 and TRBJ1-5; possibly TRBD1 for D (5 bases). Germline V CDR1 and CDR2: SQVTM, ANQGSEA. The CDR3 has 13 amino acids. Trimming removed 3 bases at V and 4 bases at J, with 10 bases between. Here the CDR3 reads CSVEDTRNQPQHF. The CDR3, as DNA: TGCAGCGTTGAGGACACGAGAAATCAGCCCCAGCATTTT.

The genes are TRBV12-5 and TRBJ2-7, with 12 bases fitting TRBD2. The germline V gene has CDR1 LGHNT and CDR2 FRNRAP. The J segment lost 2 bases and the V segment lost 6 bases, leaving 11 bases of the junction unmatched. The CDR3 covers 17 residues. The chain's CDR3 is CASGPSLAGGSTYEQYF. The CDR3 DNA reads as TGTGCTAGTGGACCTTCACTAGCGGGGGGATCAACCTACGAGCAGTACTTC.

The rearrangement joins TRBV7-9 to TRBJ1-1; the D gene is possibly TRBD1 (6 bases). Deletions cut 6 bases from V and 7 bases from J, with 18 bases between. CDR1 SEHNR and CDR2 FQNEAQ come from the germline V gene (reference sequence). The CDR3 length is 14 residues. This CDR3 reads CASSPDRFGVEAFF. CDR3 nucleotides: TGTGCCAGCAGTCCCGACAGGTTCGGCGTTGAAGCTTTCTTT.

The chain links TRBV15 to TRBJ1-4; 8 positions agree with TRBD1. The CDR3 runs to 18 residues. The V segment lost 3 bases and the J segment 4 bases; nucleotides outside the gene matches: 13. The germline V gene encodes CDR1 LNHNV and CDR2 YYDKDF (reference sequence). As DNA, the CDR3 is TGTGCCACCAGCAGCCGAGACAGGGGACGCCTTATTAATGAAAAACTGTTTTTT. Protein sequence: CATSSRDRGRLINEKLFF.

The rearrangement joins TRBV18 to TRBJ1-2; 9 bases fit TRBD1. The CDR3 totals 15 residues. Germline-derived CDR1 and CDR2 are KGHSH and LQKENI. Trimming took 0 bases from V and 4 from J; bases not matched to a gene: 3. The CDR3 spells CASSPPTGGTYGYTF. DNA for the CDR3: TGTGCCAGCTCACCACCGACAGGGGGAACCTATGGCTACACCTTC.

This chain joins TRBV29-1 and TRBJ2-3, with 7 bases fitting TRBD2. There are 14 residues in the CDR3. Trimming cost V 7 bases and J 4 bases; bases outside gene matches: 11. Per the germline V gene, CDR1 is SQVTM and CDR2 is ANQGSEA. CDR3 loop: CSAGRRERADTQYF. As DNA, the CDR3 is TGCAGCGCCGGAAGGCGGGAGAGGGCAGATACGCAGTATTTT.

This clone was counted between two and nine times. This sequence joins TRBV4-3 and TRBJ2-1, with TRBD2 matching over 7 bases. J gave up 2 bases and V 4 bases, and 8 bases lay outside the gene matches. The CDR3 has 16 amino acids. The germline V gene encodes CDR1 LGHNA and CDR2 YSLEER. CDR3 residues: CASSPREGLPYNEQFF. In nucleotides, the CDR3 is TGCGCCAGCAGCCCGAGGGAGGGCCTCCCCTACAATGAGCAGTTCTTC.

Only a few counts were recorded for this clone. The V call is TRBV6-5, the J call TRBJ1-4; D might be TRBD1 (6 bases). The V gene's germline CDR1 is MNHEY and CDR2 SVGAGI. CDR3 length: 13 residues. The V and J ends lost 5 bases and 8 bases respectively, with 12 bases between them. The CDR3 region is CASSHRTEEKLFF. CDR3 DNA sequence: TGTGCCAGCAGTCATCGGACAGAGGAAAAACTGTTTTTT.

The chain joins TRBV21-1 to TRBJ2-7; TRBD2 is the table's D call, not checked against the DNA. TRBV21-1 is a listed pseudogene. This CDR3 is built from 14 residues. The CDR3 nucleotides are TGTGCCAGCAGCAAAGCTAGCGAGTCCTACGAGCAGTACTTC. Translation: CASSKASESYEQYF.

The V gene is TRBV6-1, the J gene TRBJ1-1; no firm D call. Trimming stripped 6 bases from V and 1 base from J, with 12 bases between. Germline CDR1 and CDR2: MNHNS and SASEGT. The length of the CDR3 is 14 residues. CDR3 region: CASSTYRTNTEAFF. CDR3 DNA sequence: TGTGCCAGCAGCACGTACAGAACGAACACTGAAGCTTTCTTT.

The rearrangement joins TRBV6-1 to TRBJ2-3; no firm D call. Deletions cut 1 base from V and 14 bases from J, with 13 bases between. The germline CDR1 and CDR2 sequences are MNHNS and SASEGT. The CDR3 consists of 12 residues. For the CDR3, the DNA is TGTGCCAGCAGTGAAGTGGTGGAGAAAACGTATTTT. Its translation is CASSEVVEKTYF.

This clone was seen a few times. This sequence joins TRBV9 and TRBJ1-1; 8 bases match TRBD1. This CDR3 has 15 residues. V lost 3 bases to trimming and J lost 1 base; unmatched junction nucleotides: 5. Per germline, CDR1 SGDLS and CDR2 YYNGEE. DNA of the CDR3: TGTGCCAGCAGCGCCGGACAGGGCGGGAACACTGAAGCTTTCTTT. It yields the protein CASSAGQGGNTEAFF.

The rearrangement uses TRBV6-5 and TRBJ2-2; 7 bases fit TRBD2. The germline CDR1 and CDR2 sequences are MNHEY and SVGAGI. Losses at the gene ends were 7 bases for V and 1 base for J; bases not matched to a gene: 6. The CDR3 length is 15 residues. The CDR3: CASIPIAGNTGELFF. CDR3 nucleotide sequence: TGTGCCAGCATCCCTATAGCGGGGAACACCGGGGAGCTGTTTTTT.

The genes are TRBV18 and TRBJ2-2, with 10 bases that match TRBD1. The CDR3 spans 16 residues. Germline lookup yields CDR1 KGHSH and CDR2 LQKENI. The V gene end was trimmed by 1 base and the J gene end by 7 bases; junction bases not matched to a gene: 6. Here the CDR3 reads CASSPRTGGVVGELFF. CDR3 DNA: TGTGCCAGCTCACCACGGACAGGGGGTGTTGTCGGGGAGCTGTTTTTT.

This clone was observed a few times. The rearrangement links TRBV7-9 to TRBJ2-7; D is undetermined. With 3 bases removed from V and 0 bases from J, the gap between germline ends came to 3 bases. The CDR3 contains 12 residues. Germline CDR1 SEHNR, CDR2 FQNEAQ (reference sequence). The CDR3 bases are TGTGCCAGCAGCTTCTCCTCCTACGAGCAGTACTTC. This encodes CASSFSSYEQYF.

The chain links TRBV4-3 to TRBJ1-1, with a tentative D call TRBD1 (6 bases). This CDR3 has 15 residues. Trimming shortened V by 0 bases and J by 7 bases, and 15 bases separated the two germline ends. Per germline, CDR1 LGHNA and CDR2 YSLEER. The CDR3 DNA is TGCGCCAGCAGCCAAGATGGGGGCCAGGGCGGTGAAGCTTTCTTT. It is translated as CASSQDGGQGGEAFF.

The chain links TRBV2 to TRBJ2-5; 10 bases fit TRBD2. The CDR3 loop spans 16 amino acids. Trimming removed 8 bases from V and 5 bases from J; junction bases left unmatched: 14. Germline V lookup: CDR1 SNHLY, CDR2 FYNNEI. Here the CDR3 reads CASSGSGGASVETQYF. CDR3 DNA sequence: TGTGCCAGCTCCGGGAGCGGGGGGGCCTCTGTCGAGACCCAGTACTTC.

In this sample, this clone turned up once. At the DNA level, this CDR3 is encoded by other sequences in the same sample as well. The chain employs TRBV18 and TRBJ1-1, with 10 bases lining up with TRBD1. CDR3 length: 13 amino acids. Trimming took 3 bases from V and 5 from J; bases not matched to a gene: 0. CDR1 KGHSH and CDR2 LQKENI come from the germline V gene. CDR3 DNA: TGTGCCAGCTCACCGGGACAGGGGACTGAAGCTTTCTTT. This encodes CASSPGQGTEAFF. The full variable domain, rest sourced from reference TRBV18 and TRBJ1-1, is NAGVMQNPRHLVRRRGQEARLRCSPMKGHSHVYWYRQLPEEGLKFMVYLQKENIIDESGMPKERFSAEFPKEGPSILRIQQVVRGDSAAYFCASSPGQGTEAFFGQGTRLTVV.

The chain employs TRBV4-1 and TRBJ2-7; D is uncertain. Trimming left V 1 base short and J 1 base short, with 11 bases between. Germline loops: CDR1 MGHRA, CDR2 YSYEKL. CDR3 length: 15 amino acids. CDR3 loop: CASSQGPTESYEQYF. For the CDR3, the DNA is TGCGCCAGCAGCCAAGGCCCCACAGAGTCCTACGAGCAGTACTTC.

The chain links TRBV18 to TRBJ2-3, with 7 nucleotides matching TRBD1. This CDR3 contains 15 residues. Trimming at V came to 0 bases and at J to 10 bases, leaving 10 bases not matched to a gene. Germline V gene data show CDR1 as KGHSH and CDR2 as LQKENI. The CDR3 nucleotides are TGTGCCAGCTCACCACCGACAGGGCCGACCGCCGCGCAGTATTTT. It encodes CASSPPTGPTAAQYF.

This clone was found a few times. The chain carries TRBV5-6 and TRBJ1-6; D unresolved. From germline, CDR1 is SGHDT and CDR2 YYEEEE. Trimming pared 1 base from V and 13 bases from J, leaving 9 bases between. This CDR3 has 12 residues. The CDR3 is CASSLWALPLHF. In DNA form, the CDR3 reads TGTGCCAGCAGCTTGTGGGCGCTTCCCCTCCACTTT.